These 5 T cell receptor beta chains came from one sample sequenced in a study of blood T cell repertoires in COVID-19. Sequencing was performed with immunoSEQ multiplex PCR; in TCRdb, only in-frame clones are kept and a portion is missing. Among 65,000 or so clones listed, under 80% were seen once. Sample: PBMCs or T cells enriched from blood (not recorded which). These TCRs come from an older woman who had been exposed to COVID-19.

This chain connects TRBV5-6 to TRBJ1-1, with D uncertain. Trimming took off 1 base at V and 3 bases at J, with 13 bases between the two ends. Germline loops: CDR1 SGHDT, CDR2 YYEEEE. The CDR3 loop spans 15 amino acids. CDR3 protein: CASSLNPSRDTEAFF. In DNA form, the CDR3 reads TGTGCCAGCAGCTTGAATCCCTCACGGGACACTGAAGCTTTCTTT. The full variable domain, in which reference TRBV5-6 and TRBJ1-1 provide the parts outside the CDR3, is DAGVTQSPTHLIKTRGQQVTLRCSPKSGHDTVSWYQQALGQGPQFIFQYYEEEERQRGNFPDRFSGHQFPNYSSELNVNALLLGDSALYLCASSLNPSRDTEAFFGQGTRLTVV.

The chain employs TRBV9 and TRBJ2-7, with 11 bases matching TRBD1. The CDR3 runs to 15 residues. Trimming took 3 bases from V and 2 from J; bases not matched to a gene: 4. Per the germline V gene, CDR1 is SGDLS and CDR2 is YYNGEE. CDR3: CASSAGTGGTYEQYF. The CDR3 coding sequence is TGTGCCAGCAGCGCCGGGACAGGGGGAACCTACGAGCAGTACTTC.

This rearrangement joins TRBV14 to TRBJ2-2; tentatively, D is TRBD2 (5 bases). V lost 1 base and J lost 0, with 15 bases in between. The CDR3 sequence is 18 residues long. From germline, CDR1 is SGHDN and CDR2 FVKESK. The DNA of the CDR3 is TGTGCCAGCAGCCAAGTAGAGGGCGCAGCCACGAACACCGGGGAGCTGTTTTTT. Amino acids: CASSQVEGAATNTGELFF.

This clone appeared a few times. The chain combines TRBV19 with TRBJ1-5; D gene ambiguous. Per the germline V gene, CDR1 is LNHDA and CDR2 is SQIVND (reference sequence). The CDR3 contains 11 residues. The V and J ends lost 5 bases and 3 bases respectively, with 2 bases between them. DNA for the CDR3: TGTGCCAGTAGTCTCAATCAGCCCCAGCATTTT. Protein: CASSLNQPQHF.

The chain has TRBV7-3 and TRBJ2-5; 8 bases map to TRBD1. V shed 2 bases and J 3 bases; nucleotides not matched to a gene: 8. The CDR3 is 16 amino acids. Germline CDR1 is SGHTA and CDR2 is FQGTGA. The CDR3 loop reads CASSLYGPGGEETQYF. The CDR3, as DNA: TGTGCCAGCAGCTTATATGGGCCAGGGGGCGAAGAGACCCAGTACTTC.